The rows below give T cell receptor beta chains drawn from one sample of a study of T cells after yellow fever vaccination. Via MiXCR, TCRdb re-called the 5' RACE reads, giving one row per CDR3 protein. The sample yields about 320,000 distinct CDR3 sequences, approximately 4.3% seen once. The sequencing here drew on PBMCs, taken 15 days after the yellow fever booster vaccination. The source of these receptors is a young man who received the YFV17D yellow fever vaccine. Each CDR3 is given with its conserved first and last residue. The D gene is left open where the match is weak. The listing skips clone size in some rows; elsewhere it reads once, few, many or a size class.

J: TRBJ1-5; length: 14; V: TRBV6-5; size: NA; D: NA; DNA: TGTGCCAGCAGTACGCTCGTGGGGCAGGAGCCCCAGCATTTT; CDR3: CASSTLVGQEPQHF
J: TRBJ1-6; length: 15; V: TRBV7-8; size: NA; D: TRBD1; DNA: TGTGCCAGCGAGGGTGAGGGGGCCCCATATCATGCCCTCCACTTT; CDR3: CASEGEGAPYHALHF
J: TRBJ1-6; length: 13; V: TRBV4-2; size: few; D: TRBD1; DNA: TGTGCCAGCAGCCAGACAGGGAACTCACCCCTCCACTTT; CDR3: CASSQTGNSPLHF
J: TRBJ2-7; length: 14; V: TRBV10-3; size: many; D: TRBD2; DNA: TGTGCCATCGGGCCTAGCGGGGGCAAATACGAGCAGTACTTC; CDR3: CAIGPSGGKYEQYF
J: TRBJ2-7; length: 13; V: TRBV7-2; size: many; D: NA; DNA: TGTGCCAGCAGCTTAGGAATACGGGACGAGCAGTACTTC; CDR3: CASSLGIRDEQYF
J: TRBJ1-1; length: 13; V: TRBV5-5; size: NA; D: NA; DNA: TGTGCCAGCAGCTTGTGGGGGGACGCTGAAGCTTTCTTT; CDR3: CASSLWGDAEAFF
J: TRBJ1-1; length: 16; V: TRBV11-2; size: many; D: NA; DNA: TGTGCCAGCAGCTTAGCCATCCAGGCGGGGGAGGGTGAAGCTTTCTTT; CDR3: CASSLAIQAGEGEAFF
J: TRBJ1-2; length: 15; V: TRBV4-1; size: few; D: NA; DNA: TGCGCCAGCAGCCAAGTATTGTCGGGAAACTATGGCTACACCTTC; CDR3: CASSQVLSGNYGYTF
J: TRBJ1-5; length: 13; V: TRBV6-5; size: few; D: NA; DNA: TGTGCCAGCGGGAGGAGGAGTAATCAGCCCCAGCATTTT; CDR3: CASGRRSNQPQHF
J: TRBJ2-1; length: 16; V: TRBV10-3; size: many; D: TRBD1; DNA: TGTGCCATCAGCGAGACCCCCCGGGACAGGGATGGTGAGCAGTTCTTC; CDR3: CAISETPRDRDGEQFF
J: TRBJ2-1; length: 14; V: TRBV7-2; size: NA; D: TRBD1; DNA: TGTGCCACTCGAAGGGACAGTCGATACAATGAGCAGTTCTTC; CDR3: CATRRDSRYNEQFF
J: TRBJ1-3; length: 15; V: TRBV28; size: few; D: NA; DNA: TGTGCCAGCAGCCCCCCTGGGGGATATGGAAACACCATATATTTT; CDR3: CASSPPGGYGNTIYF
J: TRBJ1-2; length: 15; V: TRBV25-1; size: many; D: NA; DNA: TGTGCCAGCAGTGATATGGCCGTTCGGGGCGGAGGCTACACCTTC; CDR3: CASSDMAVRGGGYTF
J: TRBJ1-2; length: 17; V: TRBV5-1; size: NA; D: NA; DNA: TGCGCCAGCGGAGCCCGGGACAAAGACCCGCAGGACTATGGCTACACCTTC; CDR3: CASGARDKDPQDYGYTF
J: TRBJ2-2; length: 14; V: TRBV4-2; size: NA; D: NA; DNA: TGTGCCAGCAGCCAAGATTTCGGGTCCGGGGAGCTGTTTTTT; CDR3: CASSQDFGSGELFF
J: TRBJ2-1; length: 12; V: TRBV7-9; size: many; D: NA; DNA: TGTGCCAGCAGCTTAGATCACAATGAGCAGTTCTTC; CDR3: CASSLDHNEQFF
J: TRBJ2-6; length: 17; V: TRBV5-6; size: NA; D: NA; DNA: TGTGCCAGCAGCCCGACAGCGAACACGGCTGGGGCCAACGTCCTGACTTTC; CDR3: CASSPTANTAGANVLTF
J: TRBJ2-2; length: 14; V: TRBV12-3/TRBV12-4; size: NA; D: NA; DNA: TGTGCCAGCAGTTTCGGACAGAGGACCGGGGAGCTGTTTTTT; CDR3: CASSFGQRTGELFF
J: TRBJ2-7; length: 14; V: TRBV12-3/TRBV12-4; size: many; D: TRBD1; DNA: TGTGCCAGCACCCCGAGACAGGGGGCCTACGAGCAGTACTTC; CDR3: CASTPRQGAYEQYF
J: TRBJ1-1; length: 14; V: TRBV5-1; size: many; D: NA; DNA: TGCGCCAGCAGCCGGGGGCAGGGTGGCACTGAAGCTTTCTTT; CDR3: CASSRGQGGTEAFF
J: TRBJ2-7; length: 14; V: TRBV10-3; size: few; D: TRBD2; DNA: TGTGCCATCAGTGATGGCGGGGGCTCCTACGAGCAGTACTTC; CDR3: CAISDGGGSYEQYF
J: TRBJ2-5; length: 14; V: TRBV9; size: many; D: NA; DNA: TGTGCCAGCAGCGTAGCCGGTAGCGACGAGACCCAGTACTTC; CDR3: CASSVAGSDETQYF
J: TRBJ2-6; length: 15; V: TRBV2; size: NA; D: NA; DNA: TGTGCCAGCAGTGGGACAGAGTCTGGGGCCAACGTCCTGACTTTC; CDR3: CASSGTESGANVLTF
J: TRBJ2-4; length: 15; V: TRBV7-9; size: many; D: NA; DNA: TGTGCCAGCAGCTTAGACTCTGGAGGGGGAAACATTCAGTACTTC; CDR3: CASSLDSGGGNIQYF
J: TRBJ1-1; length: 14; V: TRBV5-1; size: NA; D: NA; DNA: TGCGCCAGCAGCTTGAACGGACCGAACACTGAAGCTTTCTTT; CDR3: CASSLNGPNTEAFF
J: TRBJ2-7; length: 14; V: TRBV12-3/TRBV12-4; size: few; D: NA; DNA: TGTGCCAGCAGTCCGACAGGCCAGCGGAACGAGCAGTACTTC; CDR3: CASSPTGQRNEQYF
J: TRBJ2-3; length: 17; V: TRBV4-2; size: few; D: TRBD1; DNA: TGTGCCAGCAGCCCGGGGGACAGGGGTAAACGCACAGATACGCAGTATTTT; CDR3: CASSPGDRGKRTDTQYF
J: TRBJ1-5; length: 13; V: TRBV6-6; size: NA; D: NA; DNA: TGTGCCAGCGGGACCCCGTTCGTGGGGCACCAGCATTTT; CDR3: CASGTPFVGHQHF
J: TRBJ1-4; length: 13; V: TRBV20-1; size: many; D: TRBD1; DNA: TGCAGTGCTCGGGACAGTCGTAATGAAAAACTGTTTTTT; CDR3: CSARDSRNEKLFF
J: TRBJ1-1; length: 15; V: TRBV5-1; size: NA; D: NA; DNA: TGCACCAGCAGCGGTAGGGGTAGCATGAACACTGAAGCTTTCTTT; CDR3: CTSSGRGSMNTEAFF
J: TRBJ1-5; length: 15; V: TRBV6-1; size: many; D: NA; DNA: TGTGCCAGCAGTGACCCCGGCAACGGGAATCAGCCCCAGCATTTT; CDR3: CASSDPGNGNQPQHF
J: TRBJ2-1; length: 17; V: TRBV5-5; size: many; D: NA; DNA: TGTGCCAGCAGCTTGTTCGGGCTTAATTCCGAAGGCGATGAGCAGTTCTTC; CDR3: CASSLFGLNSEGDEQFF
J: TRBJ1-2; length: 14; V: TRBV7-2; size: once; D: NA; DNA: TGTGCCAGCAGCTTAGTGGGGGGCGATAATGGCTACACCTTC; CDR3: CASSLVGGDNGYTF